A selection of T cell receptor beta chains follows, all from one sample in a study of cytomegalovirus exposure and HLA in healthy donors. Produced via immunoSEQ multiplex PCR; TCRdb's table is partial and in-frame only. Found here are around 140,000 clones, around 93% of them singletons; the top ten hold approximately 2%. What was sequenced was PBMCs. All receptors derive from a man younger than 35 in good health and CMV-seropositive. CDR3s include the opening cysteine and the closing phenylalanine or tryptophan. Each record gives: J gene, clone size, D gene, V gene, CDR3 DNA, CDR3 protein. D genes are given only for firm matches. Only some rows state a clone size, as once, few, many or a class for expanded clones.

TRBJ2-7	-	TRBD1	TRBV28	TGTGCCAGCAGGGGAAAGGACAGGGTGGGCTACGAGCAGTACTTC	CASRGKDRVGYEQYF
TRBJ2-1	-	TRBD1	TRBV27	TGTGCCAGCGGGCCTGACAGGGGTTGGGAGCAGTTCTTC	CASGPDRGWEQFF
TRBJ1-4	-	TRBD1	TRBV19	TGTGCCAGTAGCAAAAGGGACAGCCCTGAAAAACTGTTTTTT	CASSKRDSPEKLFF
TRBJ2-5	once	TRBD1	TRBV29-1	TGCAGCGTTGATGGGGGCAGGGACAGGGGTTGGGAGACCCAGTACTTC	CSVDGGRDRGWETQYF
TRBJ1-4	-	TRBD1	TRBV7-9	TGTGCCAGCAGCCCCGGTCCCGGGACAGGGTTGAATGAAAAACTGTTTTTT	CASSPGPGTGLNEKLFF
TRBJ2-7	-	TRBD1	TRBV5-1	TGCGCCAGCAGCAATACAGGGGGGTCCTACGAGCAGTACTTC	CASSNTGGSYEQYF
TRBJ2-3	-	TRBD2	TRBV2	TGTGCCAGCAGAGAGGGACTAGCGGCTAGCACAGATACGCAGTATTTT	CASREGLAASTDTQYF
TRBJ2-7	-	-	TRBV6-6	TGTGCCAGCAGTTACCAGACAGCGTCCTACGAGCAGTACTTC	CASSYQTASYEQYF
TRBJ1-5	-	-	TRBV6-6	TGTGCCGGGAGGACGGAAGGCAATCAGCCCCAGCATTTT	CAGRTEGNQPQHF
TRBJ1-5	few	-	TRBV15	TGTGCCACCTCTTGGGAGGGATGGAATCAGCCCCAGCATTTT	CATSWEGWNQPQHF
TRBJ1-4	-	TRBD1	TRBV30	TGTGCCTGGAGTCCCCAGGGGGTTGGCGAAAAACTGTTTTTT	CAWSPQGVGEKLFF
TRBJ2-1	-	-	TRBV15	TGTGCCACCAGCAGAGATATACTAGCTGCCTACAATGAGCAGTTCTTC	CATSRDILAAYNEQFF
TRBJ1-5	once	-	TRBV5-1	TGCGCCAGCAGCTTACAGGGACACCAGCCCCAGCATTTT	CASSLQGHQPQHF
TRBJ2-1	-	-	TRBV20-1	TGCAGTGCTAGAGATAGTGAAGAGCAGTTCTTC	CSARDSEEQFF
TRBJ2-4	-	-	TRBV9	TGTGCCAGCAGCCCTTATGGCGAAGAGGACATTCAGTACTTC	CASSPYGEEDIQYF
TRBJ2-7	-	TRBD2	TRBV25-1	TGTGCCAGCAGTGAATCTAGAGCCGGACTAGCGGACCAATACGAGCAGTACTTC	CASSESRAGLADQYEQYF
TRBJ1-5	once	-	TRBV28	TGTGCCAGCAGTGCAGGGGTAATTCAGCCCCAGCATTTT	CASSAGVIQPQHF
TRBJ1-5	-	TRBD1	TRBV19	TGTGCCAGTACCCGGACAGGGGTCAATCAGCCCCAGCATTTT	CASTRTGVNQPQHF
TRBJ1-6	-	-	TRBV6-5	TGTGCCAGCACTAGGAGCTCCTATAATTCACCCCTCCACTTT	CASTRSSYNSPLHF
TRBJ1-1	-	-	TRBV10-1	TGCGCCAGCAGTGGCGGAGGGATGAACACTGAAGCTTTCTTT	CASSGGGMNTEAFF
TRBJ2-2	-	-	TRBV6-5	TGTGCCAGCAGTTACCTGTCTAGAGCCTACACCGGGGAGCTGTTTTTT	CASSYLSRAYTGELFF
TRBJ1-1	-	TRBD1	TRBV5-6	TGTGCCAGCAGCCTCCGGACAGGGATCACTGAAGCTTTCTTT	CASSLRTGITEAFF
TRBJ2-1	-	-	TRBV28	TGTGCCAGCAGTCGACTCGGGATAGTAGGTGAGCAGTTCTTC	CASSRLGIVGEQFF
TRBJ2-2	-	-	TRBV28	TGTGCCAGCAGTTTATACGGGAGCCGGACCGGGGAGCTGTTTTTT	CASSLYGSRTGELFF
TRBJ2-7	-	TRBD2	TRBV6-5	TGTGCCAGCAGTTACCCAAAATCCGCGGGAGTAGAAGAGCAGTACTTC	CASSYPKSAGVEEQYF
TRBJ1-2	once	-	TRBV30	TGTGCCTGGATAAGGGACACGGCAAACTATGGCTACACCTTC	CAWIRDTANYGYTF
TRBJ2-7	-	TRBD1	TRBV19	TGTGCCAGTAGTAACCAGGGGGCCTACGAGCAGTACTTC	CASSNQGAYEQYF
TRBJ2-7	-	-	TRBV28	TGTGCCAGCAACTCGGCGGGCGGATACTACGAGCAGTACTTC	CASNSAGGYYEQYF
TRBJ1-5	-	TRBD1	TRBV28	TGTGCCACCTGGACAGGGGGTGGGAGGCCCCAGCATTTT	CATWTGGGRPQHF
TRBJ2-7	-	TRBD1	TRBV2	TGTGCCAGCAGCGACCGGACAGGGTTCTACGAGCAGTACTTC	CASSDRTGFYEQYF
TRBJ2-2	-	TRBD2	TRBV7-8	TGTGCCAGCAGCTTATATGCGGGAGAAAGCACCGGGGAGCTGTTTTTT	CASSLYAGESTGELFF
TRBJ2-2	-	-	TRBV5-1	TGCGCCAGCAGCTCCATCGGGGGGAACACCGGGGAGCTGTTTTTT	CASSSIGGNTGELFF
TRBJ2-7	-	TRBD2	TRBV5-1	TGCGCCAGCAGCAGTAGACGGACTAGCGGTTACTACGAGCAGTACTTC	CASSSRRTSGYYEQYF
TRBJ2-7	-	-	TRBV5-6	TGTGCCAGCTCCCCCGGCGGCGGATGGTTGTCCTACGAGCAGTACTTC	CASSPGGGWLSYEQYF
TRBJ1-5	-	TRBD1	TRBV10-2	TGCGCCAGCAGTGGGGCAGGGGGTCAGCCCCAGCATTTT	CASSGAGGQPQHF
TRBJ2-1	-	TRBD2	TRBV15	TGTGCCACCAGCCGTTCCAGCCAGCGGGGACACAATGAGCAGTTCTTC	CATSRSSQRGHNEQFF
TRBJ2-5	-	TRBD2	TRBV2	TGTGCCAGCACTAGCGGGAGACTAGAGACCCAGTACTTC	CASTSGRLETQYF
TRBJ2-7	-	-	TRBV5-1	TGCGCCAGCAGCTTGGGGCAGGGTAGAGGTTACGAGCAGTACTTC	CASSLGQGRGYEQYF
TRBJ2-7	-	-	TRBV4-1	TGCGCCAGCAGCCAAGACCAGGCCTACGAGCAGTACTTC	CASSQDQAYEQYF
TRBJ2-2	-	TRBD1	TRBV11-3	TGTGCCAGCAGCTTAACTCAGGGGGCTGAAGGGACCGGGGAGCTGTTTTTT	CASSLTQGAEGTGELFF
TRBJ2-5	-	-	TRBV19	TGTGCCAGTAGTCCGCACCAAGGGACATTCGAAGAGACCCAGTACTTC	CASSPHQGTFEETQYF
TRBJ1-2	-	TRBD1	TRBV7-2	TGTGCCAGCAGCCGGTCGCGCGCGACAGGGGGTGGCTACACCTTC	CASSRSRATGGGYTF
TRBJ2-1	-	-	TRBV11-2	TGTGCCAGCAGCTTAATTCCGGGTGAGCAGTTCTTC	CASSLIPGEQFF
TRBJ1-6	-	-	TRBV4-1	TGCGCCAGCAGCCAAGAATTTGCGCTTCGGTCCCTCCACTTT	CASSQEFALRSLHF
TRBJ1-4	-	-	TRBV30	TGTGCCTGGAGTCTTGGGGAGTTAAACGAAAAACTGTTTTTT	CAWSLGELNEKLFF
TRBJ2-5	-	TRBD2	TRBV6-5	TGTGCCAGCAGTTTGGGGGGGGGTGAGACCCAGTACTTC	CASSLGGGETQYF
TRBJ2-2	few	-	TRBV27	TGTGCCAGCAGGAGATACACCGGGGAGCTGTTTTTT	CASRRYTGELFF
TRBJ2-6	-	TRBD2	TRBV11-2	TGTGCCAGCAGCTTAGGCCAAGCGGGACCCTTCTCTGGGGCCAACGTCCTGACTTTC	CASSLGQAGPFSGANVLTF
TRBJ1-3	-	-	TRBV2	TGTGCCAGCGGGGGGGGAGCTGGAAACACCATATATTTT	CASGGGAGNTIYF